Listed below are T cell receptor beta chains from one sample, sequenced in a study of T cell repertoires in cytomegalovirus infection. Their target antigens are unknown. One entry per CDR3 protein results from TCRdb running MiXCR on the reads. In the table there are 750,000 to 950,000 distinct CDR3 sequences, about 27% of which are singletons. Sequencing used cultured CD8+ T cells from PBMCs, obtained from culture after CMV antigen stimulation. Receptor source: a human donor in good health (CMV status not recorded). Some clones in this sample may be carry-over from other donors' samples. Both conserved end residues are part of each CDR3.

j_gene	v_gene	CDR3aa
TRBJ2-1	TRBV7-6	CASSFLAGVHNEQFF
TRBJ2-1	TRBV7-6	CASSSFGRYNEQFF
TRBJ1-2	TRBV12-3/TRBV12-4	CAIRQGHYGYTF
TRBJ1-2	TRBV7-8	CASSLGTDAYGYTF
TRBJ2-2	TRBV4-3	CASSQVFTNTGELFF
TRBJ1-5	TRBV12-3/TRBV12-4	CASSLAQNRPQHF
TRBJ1-2	TRBV28	CAITPGGFNYGYTF
TRBJ1-1	TRBV4-3	CASSQTGNTEAFF
TRBJ1-6	TRBV15	CATSRETDLNSPLHF
TRBJ2-5	TRBV27	CASSLWSQAGGLQETQYF
TRBJ2-4	TRBV28	CASSPDDGKNIQYF
TRBJ2-1	TRBV12-5	CASGLWPPRSNEQFF
TRBJ2-3	TRBV27	CASMTGGGDTQYF
TRBJ1-4	TRBV5-5	CASSFAVGDISEKLFF
TRBJ2-1	TRBV27	CASSLWGGASYNEQFF
TRBJ1-1	TRBV6-6	CASSLPRGAEAFF
TRBJ1-1	TRBV5-1	CASSLGTGDTEAFF
TRBJ1-6	TRBV27	CASRERDRVNSPLHF